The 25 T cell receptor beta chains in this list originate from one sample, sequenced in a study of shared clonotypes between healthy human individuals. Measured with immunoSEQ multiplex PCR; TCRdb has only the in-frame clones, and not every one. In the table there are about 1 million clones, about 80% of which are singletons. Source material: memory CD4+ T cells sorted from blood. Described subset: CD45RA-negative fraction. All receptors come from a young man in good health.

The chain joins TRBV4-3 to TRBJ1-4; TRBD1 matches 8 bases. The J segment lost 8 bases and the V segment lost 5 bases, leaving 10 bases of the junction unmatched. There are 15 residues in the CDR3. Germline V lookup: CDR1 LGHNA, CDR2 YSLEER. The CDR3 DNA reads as TGCGCCAGCAGCTCGACCGGGACAGGCGCCGAAAAACTGTTTTTT. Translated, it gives CASSSTGTGAEKLFF.

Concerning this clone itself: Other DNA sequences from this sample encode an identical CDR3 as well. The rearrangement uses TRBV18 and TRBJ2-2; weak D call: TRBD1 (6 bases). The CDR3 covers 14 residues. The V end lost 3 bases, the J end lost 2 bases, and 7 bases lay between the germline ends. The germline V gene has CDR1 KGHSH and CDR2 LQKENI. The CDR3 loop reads CASSPDSNTGELFF. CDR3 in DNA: TGTGCCAGCTCACCGGACAGCAACACCGGGGAGCTGTTTTTT.

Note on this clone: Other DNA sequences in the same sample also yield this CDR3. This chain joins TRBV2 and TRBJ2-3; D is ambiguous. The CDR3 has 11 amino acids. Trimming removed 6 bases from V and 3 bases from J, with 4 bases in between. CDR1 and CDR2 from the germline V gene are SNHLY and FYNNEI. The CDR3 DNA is TGTGCCAGCAGCGAGACAGATACGCAGTATTTT. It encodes CASSETDTQYF.

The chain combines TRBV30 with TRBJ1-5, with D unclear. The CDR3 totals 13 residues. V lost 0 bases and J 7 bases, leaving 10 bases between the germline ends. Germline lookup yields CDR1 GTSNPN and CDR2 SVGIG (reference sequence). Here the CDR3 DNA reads TGTGCCTGGAGTGTAAATATGCTGCAGCCCCAGCATTTT. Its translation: CAWSVNMLQPQHF.

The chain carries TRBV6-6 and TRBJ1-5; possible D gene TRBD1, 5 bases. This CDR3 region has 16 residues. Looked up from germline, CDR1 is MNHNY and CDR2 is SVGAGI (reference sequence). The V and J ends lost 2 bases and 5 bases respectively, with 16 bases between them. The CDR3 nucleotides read TGTGCCAGCAGTTACACCGGGACGGTCTGGGATCAGCCCCAGCATTTT. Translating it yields CASSYTGTVWDQPQHF.

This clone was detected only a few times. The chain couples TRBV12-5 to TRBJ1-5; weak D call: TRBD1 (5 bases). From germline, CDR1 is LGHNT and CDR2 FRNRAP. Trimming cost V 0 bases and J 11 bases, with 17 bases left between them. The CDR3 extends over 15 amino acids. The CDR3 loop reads CASGLVIGQRVAQHF. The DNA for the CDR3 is TGTGCTAGTGGTTTGGTAATTGGACAACGTGTGGCCCAGCATTTT.

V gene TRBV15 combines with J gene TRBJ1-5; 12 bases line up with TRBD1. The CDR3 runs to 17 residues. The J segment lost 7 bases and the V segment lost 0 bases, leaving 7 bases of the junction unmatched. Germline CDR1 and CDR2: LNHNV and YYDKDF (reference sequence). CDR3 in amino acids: CATSRDYAGQGAQPQHF. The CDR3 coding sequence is TGTGCCACCAGCAGAGATTACGCGGGACAGGGGGCCCAGCCCCAGCATTTT.

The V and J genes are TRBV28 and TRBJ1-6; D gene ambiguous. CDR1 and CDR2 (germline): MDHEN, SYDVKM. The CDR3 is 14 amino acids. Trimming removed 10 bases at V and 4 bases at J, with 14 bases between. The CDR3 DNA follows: TGTGCCACCCACCCCGGGCTTTATAATTCACCCCTCCACTTT. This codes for CATHPGLYNSPLHF.

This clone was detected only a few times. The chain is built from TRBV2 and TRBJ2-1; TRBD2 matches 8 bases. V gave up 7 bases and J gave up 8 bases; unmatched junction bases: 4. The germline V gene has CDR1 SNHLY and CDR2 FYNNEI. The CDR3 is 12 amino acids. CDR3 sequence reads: CASTRGGHEQFF. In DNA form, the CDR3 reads TGTGCCAGCACCCGGGGGGGCCATGAGCAGTTCTTC.

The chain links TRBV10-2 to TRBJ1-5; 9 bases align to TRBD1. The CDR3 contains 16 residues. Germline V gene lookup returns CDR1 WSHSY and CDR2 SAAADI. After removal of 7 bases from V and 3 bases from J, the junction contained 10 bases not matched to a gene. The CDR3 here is CASNSGTGRSNQPQHF. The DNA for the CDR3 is TGCGCCAGCAACTCCGGGACAGGGCGCTCCAATCAGCCCCAGCATTTT.

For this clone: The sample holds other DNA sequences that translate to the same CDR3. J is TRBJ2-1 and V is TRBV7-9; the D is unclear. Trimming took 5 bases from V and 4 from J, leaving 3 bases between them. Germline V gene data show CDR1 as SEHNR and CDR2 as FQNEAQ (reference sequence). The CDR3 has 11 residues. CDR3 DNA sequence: TGTGCCAGCAGCCCGTACAATGAGCAGTTCTTC. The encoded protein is CASSPYNEQFF.

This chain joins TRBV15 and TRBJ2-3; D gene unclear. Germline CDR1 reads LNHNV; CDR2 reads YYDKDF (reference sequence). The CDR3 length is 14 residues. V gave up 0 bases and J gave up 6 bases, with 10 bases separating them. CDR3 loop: CATSREGIKDTQYF. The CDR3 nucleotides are TGTGCCACCAGCAGAGAGGGCATTAAGGATACGCAGTATTTT.

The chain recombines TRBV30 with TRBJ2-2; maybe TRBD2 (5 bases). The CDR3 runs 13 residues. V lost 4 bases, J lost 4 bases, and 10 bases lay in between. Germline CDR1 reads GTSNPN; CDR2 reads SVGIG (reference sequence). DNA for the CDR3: TGTGCCTGGAACCGGGGTCTCACCGGGGAGCTGTTTTTT. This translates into CAWNRGLTGELFF. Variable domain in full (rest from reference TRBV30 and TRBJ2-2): SQTIHQWPATLVQPVGSPLSLECTVEGTSNPNLYWYRQAAGRGLQLLFYSVGIGQISSEVPQNLSASRPQDRQFILSSKKLLLSDSGFYLCAWNRGLTGELFFGEGSRLTVL.

The CDR3, as DNA: TGTGCCAGCAGTTATTCTACAGGGGGCACTGGCTACACCTTC. This translates into CASSYSTGGTGYTF. The V and J genes are TRBV6-6 and TRBJ1-2; 9 bases fit TRBD1. Germline values: CDR1 MNHNY, CDR2 SVGAGI (reference sequence). The CDR3 spans 14 residues. The V segment lost 3 bases and the J segment 7 bases; nucleotides outside the gene matches: 6.

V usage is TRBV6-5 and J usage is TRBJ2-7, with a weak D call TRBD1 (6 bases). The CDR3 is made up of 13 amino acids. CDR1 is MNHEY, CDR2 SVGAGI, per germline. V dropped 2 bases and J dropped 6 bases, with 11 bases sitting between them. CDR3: CASSYATRGEQYF. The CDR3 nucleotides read TGTGCCAGCAGTTACGCAACCAGGGGCGAGCAGTACTTC.

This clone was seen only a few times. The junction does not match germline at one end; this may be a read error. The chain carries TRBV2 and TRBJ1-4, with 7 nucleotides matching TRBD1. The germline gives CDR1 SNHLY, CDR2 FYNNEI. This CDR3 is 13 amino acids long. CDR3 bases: TGTGCCAGCAATGAACAGGGGTCGGAAAAACTGTTTTTT. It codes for CASNEQGSEKLFF.

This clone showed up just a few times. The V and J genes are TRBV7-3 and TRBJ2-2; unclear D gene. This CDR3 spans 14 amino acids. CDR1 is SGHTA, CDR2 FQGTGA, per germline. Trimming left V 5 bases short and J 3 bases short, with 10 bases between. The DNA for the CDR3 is TGTGCCAGCAGCCCCCGGCCAGACACCGGGGAGCTGTTTTTT. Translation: CASSPRPDTGELFF.

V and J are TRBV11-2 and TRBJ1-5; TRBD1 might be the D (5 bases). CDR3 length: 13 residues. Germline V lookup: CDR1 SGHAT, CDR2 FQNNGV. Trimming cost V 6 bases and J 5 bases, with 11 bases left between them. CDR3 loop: CASSFGHDQPQHF. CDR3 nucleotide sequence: TGTGCCAGCAGTTTTGGACATGATCAGCCCCAGCATTTT.

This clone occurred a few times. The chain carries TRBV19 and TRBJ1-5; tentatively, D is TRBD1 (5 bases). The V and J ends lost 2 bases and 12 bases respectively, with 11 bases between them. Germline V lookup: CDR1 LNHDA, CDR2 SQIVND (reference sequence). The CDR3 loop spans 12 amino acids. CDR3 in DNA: TGTGCCAGTAGTATATCAGGGAGGCTCCAGCATTTT. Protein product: CASSISGRLQHF.

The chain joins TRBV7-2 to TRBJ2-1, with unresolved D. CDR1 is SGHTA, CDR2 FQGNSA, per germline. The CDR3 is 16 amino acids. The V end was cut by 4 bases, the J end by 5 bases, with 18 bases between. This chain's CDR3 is CASSSNSLWTNNEQFF. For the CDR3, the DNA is TGTGCCAGCAGCTCGAACTCTCTTTGGACCAACAATGAGCAGTTCTTC.

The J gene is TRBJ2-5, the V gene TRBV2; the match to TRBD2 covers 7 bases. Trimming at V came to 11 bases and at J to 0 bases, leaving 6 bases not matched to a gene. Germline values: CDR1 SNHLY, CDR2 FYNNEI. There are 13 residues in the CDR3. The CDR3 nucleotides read TGTGCCTCGGCGCGGGAGAACCAAGAGACCCAGTACTTC. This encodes CASARENQETQYF. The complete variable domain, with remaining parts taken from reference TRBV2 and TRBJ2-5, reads EPEVTQTPSHQVTQMGQEVILRCVPISNHLYFYWYRQILGQKVEFLVSFYNNEISEKSEIFDDQFSVERPDGSNFTLKIRSTKLEDSAMYFCASARENQETQYFGPGTRLLVL.

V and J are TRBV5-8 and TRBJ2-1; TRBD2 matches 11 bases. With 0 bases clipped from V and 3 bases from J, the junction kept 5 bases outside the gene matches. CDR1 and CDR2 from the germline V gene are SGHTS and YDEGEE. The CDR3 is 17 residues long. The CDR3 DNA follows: TGTGCCAGCAGCTTGGGCGTAACTAGCGGGGGCTACAATGAGCAGTTCTTC. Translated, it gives CASSLGVTSGGYNEQFF. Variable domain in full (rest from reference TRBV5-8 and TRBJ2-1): EAGVTQSPTHLIKTRGQQATLRCSPISGHTSVYWYQQALGLGLQFLLWYDEGEERNRGNFPPRFSGRQFPNYSSELNVNALELEDSALYLCASSLGVTSGGYNEQFFGPGTRLTVL.

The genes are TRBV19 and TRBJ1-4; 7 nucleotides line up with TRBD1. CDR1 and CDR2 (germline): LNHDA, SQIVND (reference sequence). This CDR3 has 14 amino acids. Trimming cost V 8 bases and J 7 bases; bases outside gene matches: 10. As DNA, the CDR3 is TGTGCCAGTGCCAACAGGGGCGGTGGTGAAAAACTGTTTTTT. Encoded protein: CASANRGGGEKLFF.

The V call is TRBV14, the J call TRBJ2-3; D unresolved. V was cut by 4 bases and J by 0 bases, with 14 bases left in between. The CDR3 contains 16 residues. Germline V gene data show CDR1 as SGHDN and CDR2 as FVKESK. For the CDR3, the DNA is TGTGCCAGCAGCCGGGTTCGGAGCTCTAGCACAGATACGCAGTATTTT. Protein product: CASSRVRSSSTDTQYF.

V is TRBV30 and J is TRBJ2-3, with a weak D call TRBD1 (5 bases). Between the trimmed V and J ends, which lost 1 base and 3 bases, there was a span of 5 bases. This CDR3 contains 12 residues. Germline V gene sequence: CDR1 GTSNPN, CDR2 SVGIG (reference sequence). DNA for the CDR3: TGTGCCTGGAGTGAGGGGACAGATACGCAGTATTTT. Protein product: CAWSEGTDTQYF.